This passage covers 2 T cell receptor beta chains from one sample sequenced in a study of cytomegalovirus exposure and HLA in healthy donors. The PCR employed 60 Vbeta primers together with 13 Jbeta primers. The table came from immunoSEQ multiplex PCR; TCRdb's copy has only in-frame clones and leaves some out. The sample includes about 100,000 clones, less than 85% of them seen just once. Sequencing was done on a sample of PBMCs. The receptor set was obtained from a woman aged 55-75 years in good health and CMV-seropositive.

The rearrangement joins TRBV6-1 to TRBJ2-7, with 16 bases identical to TRBD2. Trimming at V came to 6 bases and at J to 6 bases, leaving 2 bases not matched to a gene. CDR1 and CDR2 (germline): MNHNS, SASEGT. This CDR3 region has 14 residues. The CDR3 loop reads CASRGTSGRGEQYF. The CDR3, as DNA: TGTGCCAGCAGGGGGACTAGCGGGAGGGGCGAGCAGTACTTC.

A note on this clone: Its ends do not fully match the called genes, so a read error is possible. The chain links TRBV2 to TRBJ2-1; D is possibly TRBD2 (6 bases). The CDR3 totals 12 residues. Germline values: CDR1 SNHLY, CDR2 FYNNEI. Written as DNA, the CDR3 is TGTGCCAGCAGTTTGGACTACGATGAGCAGTTCTTC. Residues: CASSLDYDEQFF.